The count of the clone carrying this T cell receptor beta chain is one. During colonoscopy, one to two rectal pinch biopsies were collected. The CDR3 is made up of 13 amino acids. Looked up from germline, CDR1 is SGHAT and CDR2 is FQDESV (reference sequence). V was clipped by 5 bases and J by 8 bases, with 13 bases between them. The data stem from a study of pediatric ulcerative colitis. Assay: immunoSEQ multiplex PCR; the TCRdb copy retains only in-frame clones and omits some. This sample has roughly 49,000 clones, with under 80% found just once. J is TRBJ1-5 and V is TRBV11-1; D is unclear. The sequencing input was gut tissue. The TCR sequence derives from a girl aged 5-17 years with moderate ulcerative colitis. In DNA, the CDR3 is TGTGCCAGCAGCCCATCCCGGTTGGAGCCCCAGCATTTT. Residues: CASSPSRLEPQHF.